The sequence of this T cell receptor (beta chain) was determined in a study of T cell responses to AZD1222 COVID-19 vaccine. Libraries were prepared by immunoSEQ multiplex PCR; TCRdb keeps only in-frame clonotypes and omits some of them. The repertoire holds 150,000 to 200,000 clones, with about 90% as singletons. The sample in question was peripheral blood, obtained 28 days after the second AZD1222 dose. The TCR comes from an adult who received the AZD1222 COVID-19 vaccine.

Written as DNA, the CDR3 is TGTGCCTGGAGTCTGGCCAGGGGAGAGGTTAGCTACACCTTC. Translation gives CAWSLARGEVSYTF. V usage is TRBV30 and J usage is TRBJ1-2, with D possibly TRBD1 on 6 matching bases. This CDR3 is 14 amino acids long. Germline CDR1 is GTSNPN and CDR2 is SVGIG (reference sequence). The V gene lost 2 bases and the J gene lost 9 bases, with 19 bases spanning the gap.